This T cell receptor beta chain derives from a study of T-cell reconstitution after alpha-beta-depleted transplantation in children. This clonotype was picked up a small number of times. Unique molecular identifiers featured in how the TCRbeta library was prepared. TCRdb processed the PCR reads anew with MiXCR; each CDR3 protein has one entry. The repertoire includes around 400,000 distinct CDR3 sequences, 11% of them detected once, and approximately 5% sits in the top ten. V dropped 7 bases and J dropped 0 bases, with 16 bases sitting between them. Germline CDR1 is DFQATT and CDR2 is SNEGSKA (reference sequence). The CDR3 runs 15 residues.

Sample: PBMCs from the stem cell graft donor, taken from the stem cell graft. The V and J genes are TRBV20-1 and TRBJ2-1, with D possibly being TRBD2 (5 bases). The clonotype was recovered from a human donor who donated a stem cell graft to a child with acute myeloid leukemia. The CDR3 region has the DNA TGCAGTGTACCCGAGGCGGGTAGCTCCTACAATGAGCAGTTCTTC. It encodes CSVPEAGSSYNEQFF.